This T cell receptor (beta chain) was found in a study of response to subunit inactivated influenza vaccine. CDR3 length equals 11 residues. Germline V CDR1 and CDR2: SQVTM, ANQGSEA. V lost 4 bases, J lost 4 bases, and 7 bases lay in between. From the RT-PCR reads, TCRdb called clonotypes with MiXCR, one entry per CDR3 protein. The sample shows 150,000 to 200,000 distinct CDR3 sequences, approximately 12% of them seen only once. Overall study findings and caveats: It was suggested by the authors that few new T cells are recruited by each seasonal influenza vaccination.

With regard to this clonotype: Its antigen remains unidentified.

These sequences were also reported in another study, on T cells expressing NK-cell markers. Per that paper: It was by 5'RACE template switching with UMIs that TCR beta cDNA was made. Also leading the CD3+CD56-NKG2C+ fraction in a few donors were these clonotypes.

The sequencing here drew on CD8+ T cells sorted from PBMCs, taken 11 to 12 days after vaccination. The sequence derives from a man in his fifties who received an inactivated influenza vaccine. This chain connects TRBV29-1 to TRBJ1-1; unclear D gene. The CDR3, as DNA: TGCAGCGTTGCAGCCTTCACTGAAGCTTTCTTT. Its protein is CSVAAFTEAFF.